The 7 T cell receptor beta chains presented below share a single source sample, sequenced in a study of cytomegalovirus exposure and HLA in healthy donors. Primers included in the PCR were 60 Vbeta and 13 Jbeta primers. Profiled with immunoSEQ multiplex PCR; TCRdb holds only in-frame clones, not every one. The sample has roughly 150,000 clones, just over 75% seen once. Sequencing input: PBMCs. The source is a man aged 35 to 55 in good health and CMV-seronegative.

Note on this clone: The junction departs from germline at one end; a sequencing error may be responsible. The chain has TRBV7-9 and TRBJ1-1; no definite D call. The CDR3 extends over 18 amino acids. Looked up from germline, CDR1 is SEHNR and CDR2 is FQNEAQ (reference sequence). CDR3 nucleotides: TGTTCCAGCAGCTTATATCCGGGTTCGGAGTTGGTGAACACTGAAGCTTTCTTT. This codes for CSSSLYPGSELVNTEAFF.

This clone has a single count. The chain recombines TRBV9 with TRBJ2-7, with 7 positions matching TRBD1. Per the germline V gene, CDR1 is SGDLS and CDR2 is YYNGEE. This CDR3 region has 15 residues. Trimming removed 0 bases from V and 1 base from J; junction bases left unmatched: 4. Here the CDR3 reads CASSVAGTASYEQYF. Written as DNA, the CDR3 is TGTGCCAGCAGCGTAGCCGGGACAGCGTCCTACGAGCAGTACTTC.

The CDR3 protein is CAIREQGSEAFF. In DNA, the CDR3 is TGTGCCATCAGGGAACAGGGATCTGAAGCTTTCTTT. The chain employs TRBV10-3 and TRBJ1-1, with D perhaps TRBD1 (6 bases). The CDR3 runs 12 residues. Germline-derived CDR1 and CDR2 are ENHRY and SYGVKD. The V gene lost 6 bases and the J gene lost 6 bases, with 11 bases spanning the gap.

The chain carries TRBV28 and TRBJ1-3; D gene uncertain. V dropped 5 bases and J dropped 4 bases, with 12 bases sitting between them. This CDR3 comprises 14 residues. The V gene's germline CDR1 is MDHEN and CDR2 SYDVKM. This CDR3 is CASSPLGGGNTIYF. CDR3 nucleotide sequence: TGTGCCAGCAGTCCCCTGGGAGGGGGAAACACCATATATTTT.

The chain carries TRBV10-3 and TRBJ2-1, with 15 bases matching TRBD2. V lost 6 bases, J lost 6 bases, and 3 bases stayed unmatched. CDR3 length: 15 amino acids. Per germline, CDR1 ENHRY and CDR2 SYGVKD. The CDR3 protein is CAISRTSGRVNEQFF. CDR3 nucleotide sequence: TGTGCCATCAGCCGGACTAGCGGGAGGGTCAATGAGCAGTTCTTC.

This chain connects TRBV19 to TRBJ2-3, with D tentatively TRBD2 (6 bases). This CDR3 is built from 15 residues. Trimming shortened V by 10 bases and J by 1 base, and 18 bases separated the two germline ends. Germline CDR1 LNHDA, CDR2 SQIVND (reference sequence). The CDR3 is CAISTPGARTDTQYF. The CDR3 DNA follows: TGTGCCATCTCGACCCCGGGAGCTCGCACAGATACGCAGTATTTT.

J is TRBJ2-1 and V is TRBV2; 11 bases agree with TRBD2. The CDR3 extends over 17 amino acids. V lost 4 bases, J lost 7 bases, and 12 bases stayed unmatched. Germline loops: CDR1 SNHLY, CDR2 FYNNEI. The CDR3 is CASSGLAGTSMGNEQFF. The CDR3 bases are TGTGCCAGCAGTGGACTAGCGGGGACTTCGATGGGGAATGAGCAGTTCTTC.